This T cell receptor beta chain was sequenced in a study of T cells in Graves' hyperthyroidism and ophthalmopathy. The table lists this clonotype with many counts. This CDR3 region has 13 residues. With V trimmed by 2 bases and J by 7 bases, 7 bases remained unmatched. Germline CDR1 DFQATT, CDR2 SNEGSKA (reference sequence). RNA transcripts yielded amplified TCR beta CDR3 regions. The HTBI primer set served for first-round RT-PCR of the TCR CDR3. TCRdb independently ran MiXCR on the multiplex PCR reads; one entry per CDR3 protein. This table has about 520,000 distinct CDR3 sequences, around 21% appearing once. Stable hyperthyroidism: no ophthalmopathy progression over 18 months of follow-up. Cells are PBMCs isolated from 10 ml of fresh blood.

Sequenced input: blood. The sequence derives from a man between 18 and 29 years old with Graves' hyperthyroidism. The chain combines TRBV20-1 with TRBJ2-5, with 7 bases identical to TRBD1. This CDR3 reads CSARLPGGVTQYF. CDR3 sequence (DNA): TGCAGTGCTAGATTGCCAGGGGGTGTGACCCAGTACTTC.